Below, 24 T cell receptor beta chains from the same sample are listed, as sequenced in a study of cytomegalovirus exposure and HLA in healthy donors. 13 Jbeta primers and 60 Vbeta primers were used for the PCR. Sequencing was performed with immunoSEQ multiplex PCR; in TCRdb, only in-frame clones are kept and a portion is missing. Among some 140,000 clones listed, approximately 79% were seen once. Sequencing was performed on PBMCs. The origin of the receptors is a middle-aged man in good health and CMV-seropositive.

V and J are TRBV7-9 and TRBJ1-1; D uncertain. Trimming shortened V by 5 bases and J by 5 bases, and 12 bases separated the two germline ends. The CDR3 runs to 13 residues. In germline, CDR1 is SEHNR, CDR2 FQNEAQ (reference sequence). CDR3 amino acids: CASSLVARTEAFF. CDR3 nucleotides: TGTGCCAGCAGCCTAGTTGCACGGACTGAAGCTTTCTTT.

CDR3 in amino acids: CASSLLEVYNEQFF. The CDR3 DNA is TGTGCCAGCAGTTTACTAGAGGTCTACAATGAGCAGTTCTTC. V gene TRBV28 combines with J gene TRBJ2-1; no definite D call. The CDR3 runs 14 residues. Germline assignment: CDR1 MDHEN and CDR2 SYDVKM. V dropped 2 bases and J dropped 3 bases, with 8 bases sitting between them.

This chain links TRBV10-3 with TRBJ2-5, with 10 nucleotides matching TRBD2. V gave up 0 bases and J gave up 2 bases; unmatched junction bases: 3. The CDR3 length is 16 residues. The germline V gene encodes CDR1 ENHRY and CDR2 SYGVKD. This chain's CDR3 is CAISESGLAVQETQYF. The CDR3 DNA sequence: TGTGCCATCAGTGAGTCTGGACTAGCGGTTCAAGAGACCCAGTACTTC.

This clone has a single count. This chain joins TRBV9 and TRBJ1-2, with D perhaps matching TRBD1 (6 bases). In germline, CDR1 is SGDLS, CDR2 YYNGEE. The length of the CDR3 is 16 residues. Trimming removed 0 bases at V and 4 bases at J, with 16 bases between. CDR3 in DNA: TGTGCCAGCAGCGTAGTCGGCGGGGGGCTGGTCTATGGCTACACCTTC. It yields the protein CASSVVGGGLVYGYTF. Full variable domain (outside the CDR3, taken from reference TRBV9 and TRBJ1-2): DSGVTQTPKHLITATGQRVTLRCSPRSGDLSVYWYQQSLDQGLQFLIQYYNGEERAKGNILERFSAQQFPDLHSELNLSSLELGDSALYFCASSVVGGGLVYGYTFGSGTRLTVV.

J is TRBJ2-7 and V is TRBV19; TRBD2 matches at 7 bases. V gave up 3 bases and J gave up 3 bases; unmatched junction bases: 14. This CDR3 has 17 residues. Germline V CDR1 and CDR2: LNHDA, SQIVND (reference sequence). DNA of the CDR3: TGTGCCAGTAGTATCTCTAGCGGACCTCCTTTAAGCTACGAGCAGTACTTC. This codes for CASSISSGPPLSYEQYF.

The rearrangement uses TRBV30 and TRBJ1-4; the D is unclear. Germline V gene sequence: CDR1 GTSNPN, CDR2 SVGIG (reference sequence). The CDR3 totals 15 residues. V shed 7 bases and J shed 3 bases, with 18 bases lying between them. The CDR3 is CAFRASRRPNEKLFF. For the CDR3, the DNA is TGTGCCTTCCGGGCCTCGAGGAGGCCTAATGAAAAACTGTTTTTT.

The chain links TRBV10-3 to TRBJ1-2; TRBD1 agrees at 8 bases. The V gene end was trimmed by 6 bases and the J gene end by 7 bases; junction bases not matched to a gene: 7. The CDR3 has 13 residues. The germline CDR1 and CDR2 sequences are ENHRY and SYGVKD. CDR3 sequence (DNA): TGTGCCATCAGGGAGGGGACAGGTTCTGGCTACACCTTC. It specifies CAIREGTGSGYTF.

This chain uses TRBV28 with TRBJ2-6; D is unclear. CDR1 is MDHEN, CDR2 SYDVKM, per germline. This CDR3 has 14 residues. V lost 6 bases, J lost 0 bases, and 6 bases lay in between. The CDR3 bases are TGTGCCAGCAGAGAACTCTCTGGGGCCAACGTCCTGACTTTC. The encoded protein is CASRELSGANVLTF.

The J gene is TRBJ2-5, the V gene TRBV9; D unresolved. CDR1 is SGDLS, CDR2 YYNGEE, per germline. The germline V and J ends were trimmed by 2 bases and 5 bases, with 16 bases remaining between them. The CDR3 has 15 amino acids. This CDR3 is CASSVSAGSFETQYF. The CDR3, as DNA: TGTGCCAGCAGCGTCTCCGCCGGGTCGTTCGAGACCCAGTACTTC. The full variable domain, completed using reference TRBV9 and TRBJ2-5, is DSGVTQTPKHLITATGQRVTLRCSPRSGDLSVYWYQQSLDQGLQFLIQYYNGEERAKGNILERFSAQQFPDLHSELNLSSLELGDSALYFCASSVSAGSFETQYFGPGTRLLVL.

The chain carries TRBV18 and TRBJ1-2, with a weak D call TRBD1 (5 bases). The CDR3 has 15 amino acids. Per germline, CDR1 KGHSH and CDR2 LQKENI. Trimming stripped 6 bases from V and 3 bases from J, with 17 bases between. The CDR3 region has the DNA TGTGCCAGCTCTCCCGCGGCGTTAGGGGACTATGGCTACACCTTC. Its protein is CASSPAALGDYGYTF. Looking up the rest from reference TRBV18 and TRBJ1-2 gives the full variable domain: NAGVMQNPRHLVRRRGQEARLRCSPMKGHSHVYWYRQLPEEGLKFMVYLQKENIIDESGMPKERFSAEFPKEGPSILRIQQVVRGDSAAYFCASSPAALGDYGYTFGSGTRLTVV.

V and J are TRBV6-5 and TRBJ2-5, with 7 bases identical to TRBD2. Germline values: CDR1 MNHEY, CDR2 SVGAGI. CDR3 length: 15 amino acids. Trimming at V came to 6 bases and at J to 11 bases, leaving 18 bases not matched to a gene. CDR3 nucleotide sequence: TGTGCCAGCAGACTTCTTGGGGGAGGGCCGGGGGAGCAGTACTTC. Translation: CASRLLGGGPGEQYF.

The chain combines TRBV29-1 with TRBJ2-2, with 8 bases identical to TRBD2. This CDR3 has 14 amino acids. J lost 7 bases, V lost 4 bases, and 8 bases had no gene match. Germline assignment: CDR1 SQVTM and CDR2 ANQGSEA. CDR3 in amino acids: CSVAIREGIGELFF. The CDR3 DNA follows: TGCAGCGTTGCTATCCGGGAGGGGATCGGGGAGCTGTTTTTT.

V usage is TRBV6-5 and J usage is TRBJ1-3; D is perhaps TRBD1 (6 bases). The CDR3 is made up of 14 amino acids. V dropped 6 bases and J dropped 8 bases, with 17 bases sitting between them. Germline V CDR1 and CDR2: MNHEY, SVGAGI. The CDR3 DNA sequence: TGTGCCAGCAGGGGGACGGCAGGGGCGGACACCATATATTTT. This gives the protein CASRGTAGADTIYF.

The chain links TRBV7-6 to TRBJ2-1; possibly TRBD2 for D (6 bases). The CDR3 is 13 amino acids. The V and J ends lost 3 bases and 7 bases respectively, with 10 bases between them. Germline CDR1 and CDR2: SGHVS and FNYEAQ. The CDR3 protein is CASSFGGTNEQFF. The CDR3 DNA reads as TGTGCCAGCAGCTTTGGAGGGACGAATGAGCAGTTCTTC.

The chain links TRBV9 to TRBJ1-3; D remains unclear. The CDR3 runs 13 residues. CDR1 is SGDLS and CDR2 is YYNGEE in the germline V gene. The germline V and J ends were trimmed by 0 bases and 2 bases, with 3 bases remaining between them. CDR3 bases: TGTGCCAGCAGCGTAGTAGCTGGAAACACCATATATTTT. Residues: CASSVVAGNTIYF. Full variable domain (missing parts from reference TRBV9 and TRBJ1-3): DSGVTQTPKHLITATGQRVTLRCSPRSGDLSVYWYQQSLDQGLQFLIQYYNGEERAKGNILERFSAQQFPDLHSELNLSSLELGDSALYFCASSVVAGNTIYFGEGSWLTVV.

V usage is TRBV5-6 and J usage is TRBJ1-3; weak D call: TRBD1 (6 bases). This CDR3 spans 14 amino acids. Germline assignment: CDR1 SGHDT and CDR2 YYEEEE. V shed 4 bases and J shed 6 bases, with 14 bases lying between them. CDR3 loop: CASSPTGSENTIYF. The CDR3, as DNA: TGTGCCAGCAGCCCAACAGGGTCGGAAAACACCATATATTTT.

This clone is a singleton in its sample. This sequence joins TRBV5-1 and TRBJ2-5; 10 bases align to TRBD2. Germline V lookup: CDR1 SGHRS, CDR2 YFSETQ. This CDR3 has 17 residues. The V gene end was trimmed by 0 bases and the J gene end by 1 base; junction bases not matched to a gene: 6. CDR3 sequence: CASSLGSSGRVQETQYF. CDR3 sequence (DNA): TGCGCCAGCAGCTTGGGGTCTAGCGGGAGAGTCCAAGAGACCCAGTACTTC.

This clone was observed a few times. The chain employs TRBV30 and TRBJ1-5; the D gene is possibly TRBD1 (6 bases). CDR1 is GTSNPN and CDR2 is SVGIG in the germline V gene (reference sequence). This CDR3 has 14 amino acids. Trimming took 4 bases from V and 2 from J, leaving 12 bases between them. The CDR3 DNA reads as TGTGCCTGGAAAGGGACATCAGGCAATCAGCCCCAGCATTTT. It encodes CAWKGTSGNQPQHF. The full variable domain, rest sourced from reference TRBV30 and TRBJ1-5, is SQTIHQWPATLVQPVGSPLSLECTVEGTSNPNLYWYRQAAGRGLQLLFYSVGIGQISSEVPQNLSASRPQDRQFILSSKKLLLSDSGFYLCAWKGTSGNQPQHFGDGTRLSIL.

This sequence joins TRBV10-1 and TRBJ2-7, with D uncertain. The length of the CDR3 is 14 residues. Trimming pared 0 bases from V and 1 base from J, leaving 7 bases between. CDR1 WNHNN and CDR2 SYGVQD come from the germline V gene (reference sequence). The CDR3 spells CASSESLESYEQYF. DNA for the CDR3: TGCGCCAGCAGTGAGTCGTTGGAGTCCTACGAGCAGTACTTC.

About this clone: Other DNA sequences in the same sample also yield this CDR3. The chain couples TRBV6-5 to TRBJ1-1, with a tentative D call TRBD1 (5 bases). CDR3 length equals 11 residues. Germline CDR1 is MNHEY and CDR2 is SVGAGI. The germline V and J ends were trimmed by 6 bases and 3 bases, with 5 bases remaining between them. CDR3 sequence reads: CASSRDTEAFF. CDR3 DNA: TGTGCCAGCAGCAGGGACACTGAAGCTTTCTTT.

The chain uses TRBV5-1 and TRBJ1-6; D remains unclear. CDR1 is SGHRS and CDR2 is YFSETQ in the germline V gene. Trimming removed 0 bases at V and 10 bases at J, with 14 bases between. This CDR3 has 15 amino acids. CDR3 in DNA: TGCGCCAGCAGCTTGGTTGGCGGATCCAACTCACCCCTCCACTTT. It specifies CASSLVGGSNSPLHF.

The J gene is TRBJ1-1, the V gene TRBV7-9; D uncertain. Germline V gene data show CDR1 as SEHNR and CDR2 as FQNEAQ (reference sequence). V gave up 5 bases and J gave up 7 bases, with 11 bases separating them. The CDR3 covers 12 residues. The CDR3 coding sequence is TGTGCCAGCAGCGGTGGCGGGGTTGAAGCTTTCTTT. This translates into CASSGGGVEAFF.

CDR3 sequence reads: CASSPDSYNEKLFF. The CDR3 bases are TGTGCCAGCAGCCCGGACAGTTATAATGAAAAACTGTTTTTT. The V call is TRBV7-2, the J call TRBJ1-4; maybe TRBD1 (6 bases). Per the germline V gene, CDR1 is SGHTA and CDR2 is FQGNSA. The CDR3 runs to 14 residues. The V and J ends lost 5 bases and 4 bases respectively, with 11 bases between them. The variable domain in full, with the rest retrieved from reference TRBV7-2 and TRBJ1-4, is GAGVSQSPSNKVTEKGKDVELRCDPISGHTALYWYRQSLGQGLEFLIYFQGNSAPDKSGLPSDRFSAERTGGSVSTLTIQRTQQEDSAVYLCASSPDSYNEKLFFGSGTQLSVL.

V gene TRBV11-2 combines with J gene TRBJ2-5; D is unresolved. The CDR3 sequence is 12 residues long. Trimming took 3 bases from V and 5 from J, leaving 7 bases between them. Per germline, CDR1 SGHAT and CDR2 FQNNGV. The CDR3 DNA reads TGTGCCAGCAGCTTTCCGGTGGAGACCCAGTACTTC. It yields the protein CASSFPVETQYF.